Listed here are 16 T cell receptor beta chains from one sample, sequenced in a study of blood T cell repertoires in COVID-19 (dated by TCRdb to 2018 to 2021). The protocol used for the library was the immunoSEQ multiplex PCR assay. TCRdb provides this immuneACCESS table in a form limited to in-frame rearrangements. Some clones are lacking; in checked studies, under half of them reflect an unresolved V gene, and why the rest are absent is not known. The sample data list 250,000 to 300,000 clones, and over 80% of these were observed just once. The ten most abundant clones make up over 5.5% of the sample. Material for sequencing was peripheral blood. The receptors shown here come from a woman in her 50s with COVID-19, enrolled during active disease.

This clone was counted a single time. The chain links TRBV15 to TRBJ2-7; the D gene is possibly TRBD2 (6 bases). This CDR3 comprises 15 residues. Germline V gene data show CDR1 as LNHNV and CDR2 as YYDKDF (reference sequence). V dropped 9 bases and J dropped 4 bases, with 22 bases sitting between them. The DNA for the CDR3 is TGTGCCACTAGCGAGGTGGCGGGACGGAATTACGAGCAGTACTTC. Its protein product is CATSEVAGRNYEQYF. The full variable domain, completed using reference TRBV15 and TRBJ2-7, is DAMVIQNPRYQVTQFGKPVTLSCSQTLNHNVMYWYQQKSSQAPKLLFHYYDKDFNNEADTPDNFQSRRPNTSFCFLDIRSPGLGDTAMYLCATSEVAGRNYEQYFGPGTRLTVT.

The chain has TRBV6-5 and TRBJ2-5; a possible D gene is TRBD1 (5 bases). CDR3 length equals 15 residues. The V and J ends lost 2 bases and 1 base respectively, with 11 bases between them. Per the germline V gene, CDR1 is MNHEY and CDR2 is SVGAGI. Written as DNA, the CDR3 is TGTGCCAGCAGTTACCTCCAGGGATTCCAAGAGACCCAGTACTTC. Protein: CASSYLQGFQETQYF.

The V gene is TRBV11-3, the J gene TRBJ2-1; D is ambiguous. This CDR3 comprises 13 residues. V was clipped by 1 base and J by 7 bases, with 8 bases between them. Germline CDR1 is SGHNT and CDR2 is YENEEA. Here the CDR3 DNA reads TGTGCCAGCAGCTTAGCAGCCGGGAATGAGCAGTTCTTC. Translation gives CASSLAAGNEQFF.

The chain is built from TRBV29-1 and TRBJ2-7; D ambiguous. The CDR3 is 13 amino acids. Trimming cost V 5 bases and J 0 bases, with 11 bases left between them. Germline V gene lookup returns CDR1 SQVTM and CDR2 ANQGSEA. CDR3 residues: CSVSSLSSYEQYF. The CDR3 nucleotides read TGCAGCGTTAGCTCCTTGAGCTCCTACGAGCAGTACTTC.

This sequence joins TRBV7-9 and TRBJ1-5; 11 bases line up with TRBD1. This CDR3 comprises 16 residues. The trim removed 5 bases at V and 1 base at J, leaving 4 bases unmatched. The germline V gene has CDR1 SEHNR and CDR2 FQNEAQ (reference sequence). CDR3 DNA sequence: TGTGCCAGCAGCCAGGGGACAGGGGGGAGCAATCAGCCCCAGCATTTT. This codes for CASSQGTGGSNQPQHF.

The rearrangement joins TRBV30 to TRBJ1-1; D might be TRBD1 (5 bases). CDR3 size: 13 residues. V dropped 0 bases and J dropped 11 bases, with 16 bases sitting between them. Germline V gives CDR1 GTSNPN, CDR2 SVGIG (reference sequence). CDR3 residues: CAWSVSGPELAFF. The DNA for the CDR3 is TGTGCCTGGAGTGTATCAGGGCCCGAGTTGGCTTTCTTT. Full variable domain (remainder filled in from reference TRBV30 and TRBJ1-1): SQTIHQWPATLVQPVGSPLSLECTVEGTSNPNLYWYRQAAGRGLQLLFYSVGIGQISSEVPQNLSASRPQDRQFILSSKKLLLSDSGFYLCAWSVSGPELAFFGQGTRLTVV.

The chain is built from TRBV7-8 and TRBJ2-5; the D gene is possibly TRBD1 (6 bases). The CDR3 has 14 amino acids. V was cut by 1 base and J by 3 bases, with 9 bases left in between. CDR1 is SGHVS and CDR2 is FQNEAQ in the germline V gene. The CDR3 is CASSLGTVKETQYF. CDR3 nucleotide sequence: TGTGCCAGCAGCTTAGGGACAGTTAAAGAGACCCAGTACTTC.

The V gene is TRBV4-1, the J gene TRBJ2-1; 7 nucleotides agree with TRBD2. Per the germline V gene, CDR1 is MGHRA and CDR2 is YSYEKL. This CDR3 contains 14 residues. J lost 5 bases, V lost 3 bases, and 4 bases had no gene match. The CDR3 protein is CASSQSLADNEQFF. CDR3 nucleotides: TGCGCCAGCAGCCAGAGCCTAGCGGACAATGAGCAGTTCTTC.

V and J are TRBV5-1 and TRBJ2-1; D may be TRBD2 (5 bases). Germline V gene sequence: CDR1 SGHRS, CDR2 YFSETQ. The CDR3 is made up of 14 amino acids. Trimming cost V 0 bases and J 4 bases, with 8 bases left between them. The CDR3 bases are TGCGCCAGCAGCTTGGAAGCGGTTTACAATGAGCAGTTCTTC. Encoded protein: CASSLEAVYNEQFF.

This chain uses TRBV6-5 with TRBJ2-7; 13 bases agree with TRBD2. CDR1 MNHEY and CDR2 SVGAGI come from the germline V gene. The trim removed 4 bases at V and 4 bases at J, leaving 4 bases unmatched. This CDR3 spans 15 amino acids. CDR3 sequence (DNA): TGTGCCAGCAGTTCACTAGCGGGAGGGCCGTACGAGCAGTACTTC. Residues: CASSSLAGGPYEQYF.

The rearrangement uses TRBV15 and TRBJ2-1; D unresolved. CDR1 LNHNV and CDR2 YYDKDF come from the germline V gene (reference sequence). The CDR3 consists of 13 residues. V lost 3 bases, J lost 6 bases, and 9 bases lay in between. The CDR3 spells CATSRSSVNEQFF. CDR3 bases: TGTGCCACCAGCAGGTCTTCAGTCAATGAGCAGTTCTTC.

The V and J genes are TRBV18 and TRBJ1-2; 7 nucleotides align to TRBD1. V trimming: 3 bases; J trimming: 4 bases; junction bases outside the gene matches: 8. The CDR3 contains 15 residues. Germline CDR1 KGHSH, CDR2 LQKENI. In DNA form, the CDR3 reads TGTGCCAGCTCACCTGGCGCGGACAGGCCCTATGGCTACACCTTC. Its translation is CASSPGADRPYGYTF.

The chain joins TRBV3-1 (or the pseudogene TRBV3-2) to TRBJ2-7, with D possibly matching TRBD2 (6 bases). The V gene lost 4 bases and the J gene lost 1 base, with 11 bases spanning the gap. Germline V gene sequence: CDR1 LGHDT, CDR2 YNNKEL (reference sequence). The CDR3 runs 14 residues. The DNA of the CDR3 is TGTGCCAGCAGCCGCCTGGGACTTTCCTACGAGCAGTACTTC. Translated: CASSRLGLSYEQYF.

The gene calls are TRBV4-1 and TRBJ1-4, with TRBD1 identical over 9 bases. The ends lost 5 bases at V and 4 bases at J; junction bases unmatched: 8. Germline CDR1 MGHRA, CDR2 YSYEKL. CDR3 length: 16 amino acids. The CDR3: CASSSGQGPNNEKLFF. CDR3 bases: TGCGCCAGCAGCTCCGGACAGGGGCCGAATAATGAAAAACTGTTTTTT.

The CDR3 DNA reads as TGTGCCAGTAGTATAGCTTCGGGAGGCGGGACTGAAGCTTTCTTT. Protein product: CASSIASGGGTEAFF. The chain combines TRBV19 with TRBJ1-1; D call uncertain. V shed 1 base and J shed 5 bases, with 14 bases lying between them. CDR1 LNHDA and CDR2 SQIVND come from the germline V gene (reference sequence). The CDR3 runs to 15 residues.

The CDR3 bases are TGTGCCAGCAGTTCACCGGGACAGGGGGCCCGCACCATAGGCAGGAAGCAGTACTTC. This translates into CASSSPGQGARTIGRKQYF. The chain has TRBV28 and TRBJ2-7, with TRBD1 matching over 12 bases. The germline gives CDR1 MDHEN, CDR2 SYDVKM. J was trimmed by 8 bases and V by 4 bases; bases with no gene match: 21. CDR3 length: 19 amino acids. Full variable domain (remainder filled in from reference TRBV28 and TRBJ2-7): DVKVTQSSRYLVKRTGEKVFLECVQDMDHENMFWYRQDPGLGLRLIYFSYDVKMKEKGDIPEGYSVSREKKERFSLILESASTNQTSMYLCASSSPGQGARTIGRKQYFGPGTRLTVT.